Listed below are T cell receptor beta chains from one sample, sequenced in a study of cytomegalovirus exposure and HLA in healthy donors. Method: immunoSEQ multiplex PCR; TCRdb's copy keeps in-frame clones and lacks some. The sample includes about 200,000 clones, about four fifths seen only once; the top ten take about 0.092%. Source material: PBMCs. All receptors come from a boy between 2 and 15 years old in good health and CMV-seronegative. Both conserved end residues are trimmed from each CDR3. Fields, in order: V gene, CDR3 protein.

V gene: TRBV7-2
CDR3 protein: ASSLGGISNQPQH

V gene: TRBV10-2
CDR3 protein: ASSYPGLASTGELF

V gene: TRBV4-3
CDR3 protein: ASSHGTAGEKLF

V gene: TRBV7-6
CDR3 protein: ASSPEGQGTYNEQF

V gene: TRBV2
CDR3 protein: ASRPEYQPQH

V gene: TRBV10-1
CDR3 protein: ASNRGPASEQY

V gene: TRBV29-1
CDR3 protein: SVCYRGGLGTEAF

V gene: TRBV4-3
CDR3 protein: ASSQGRGAQMGYT

V gene: TRBV5-1
CDR3 protein: ASSLTTGRETQY

V gene: TRBV5-4
CDR3 protein: ASSSDRPTYGYT

V gene: TRBV10-3
CDR3 protein: AISDTGSSYNSPLH

V gene: TRBV13
CDR3 protein: ASSLGTGGAYGYT

V gene: TRBV4-2
CDR3 protein: ASSQFDRGIGEKLF

V gene: TRBV7-9
CDR3 protein: ASSQDRGPLNTEAF

V gene: TRBV21-1
CDR3 protein: ASSKGGDSSYEQY

V gene: TRBV11-1
CDR3 protein: ASSLGQASPLH

V gene: TRBV7-8
CDR3 protein: ASSLGEGVAGAF

V gene: TRBV18
CDR3 protein: ASSPEGNYGYT

V gene: TRBV25-1
CDR3 protein: ASKTATTDTQY

V gene: TRBV6-5
CDR3 protein: ASSYSRTNYGYT

V gene: TRBV19
CDR3 protein: ASSYRRGYT

V gene: TRBV7-6
CDR3 protein: ASSLDPGLINEQF

V gene: TRBV19
CDR3 protein: ASSPTGDLFNYGYT

V gene: TRBV19
CDR3 protein: ASSHPDRSYEQY

V gene: TRBV6-6
CDR3 protein: ASSSRQYYEQY

V gene: TRBV29-1
CDR3 protein: SVDPLRDSSLT

V gene: TRBV7-5
CDR3 protein: ARSLYSTGANYGYT

V gene: TRBV7-9
CDR3 protein: ASSSGIYGYT

V gene: TRBV6-5
CDR3 protein: ASSGPGLPSTQY

V gene: TRBV5-6
CDR3 protein: ASSLAPGETEAF

V gene: TRBV20-1
CDR3 protein: LRQGRYGYT

V gene: TRBV19
CDR3 protein: ASSIRPSGYEKLF

V gene: TRBV2
CDR3 protein: ASSQNVDSLGYGYT

V gene: TRBV2
CDR3 protein: ASSDEGGYTEAF

V gene: TRBV6-6
CDR3 protein: ASSSSGGGEQY

V gene: TRBV11-3
CDR3 protein: ASSRTGGETQY

V gene: TRBV2
CDR3 protein: ASRLDRGRADTQY

V gene: TRBV5-4
CDR3 protein: ASSLGRETYNSPLH

V gene: TRBV7-9
CDR3 protein: ASSLSSRSEAF

V gene: TRBV4-1
CDR3 protein: ASSQTGEAF

V gene: TRBV5-8
CDR3 protein: ASSLSTGRGQPQH

V gene: TRBV25-1
CDR3 protein: ASSEGTGLIYEQY

V gene: TRBV7-2
CDR3 protein: ASSLFLGGTVETQY

V gene: TRBV10-3
CDR3 protein: AISDRGSTGELF

V gene: TRBV4-2
CDR3 protein: ASSRLGGRGGELF

V gene: TRBV29-1
CDR3 protein: SVGGTGAKINYGYT

V gene: TRBV7-2
CDR3 protein: ASSLISGGAYNEQF

V gene: TRBV9
CDR3 protein: ASSVGLAGRETQY

V gene: TRBV6-1
CDR3 protein: ASSPTGTDQPQH

V gene: TRBV4-3
CDR3 protein: ASSQAEQGRTEAF